This T cell receptor (beta chain) derives from a study of cytomegalovirus exposure and HLA in healthy donors. Study as a whole: Genetic ancestry analysis placed about 76% of the 300 to 400 donors that were genotyped in the Caucasian-associated cluster. General study points: Using the classifier, cytomegalovirus status was reportedly diagnosed with high specificity and sensitivity. The study put 150 or so TCR beta chains on its list as cytomegalovirus-associated.

60 Vbeta and 13 Jbeta primers were used in PCR. Clones were sequenced by immunoSEQ multiplex PCR, and TCRdb holds only the in-frame ones, with some missing. The table shows fewer than 150,000 clones, with 60% to 80% occurring only once. Turning to this clone: Its matching antigen is unknown.

The germline CDR1 and CDR2 sequences are MNHNY and SVGAGI (reference sequence). The V gene end was trimmed by 5 bases and the J gene end by 2 bases; junction bases not matched to a gene: 3. CDR3 size: 14 residues. This clonotype originated in a man aged 50-60 years in good health and CMV-seronegative. The chain combines TRBV6-6 with TRBJ1-1; the match to TRBD1 covers 9 bases. The sample consisted of PBMCs. The CDR3 sequence is CASSQTGGNTEAFF. The CDR3, as DNA: TGTGCCAGCAGTCAAACAGGGGGCAACACTGAAGCTTTCTTT.